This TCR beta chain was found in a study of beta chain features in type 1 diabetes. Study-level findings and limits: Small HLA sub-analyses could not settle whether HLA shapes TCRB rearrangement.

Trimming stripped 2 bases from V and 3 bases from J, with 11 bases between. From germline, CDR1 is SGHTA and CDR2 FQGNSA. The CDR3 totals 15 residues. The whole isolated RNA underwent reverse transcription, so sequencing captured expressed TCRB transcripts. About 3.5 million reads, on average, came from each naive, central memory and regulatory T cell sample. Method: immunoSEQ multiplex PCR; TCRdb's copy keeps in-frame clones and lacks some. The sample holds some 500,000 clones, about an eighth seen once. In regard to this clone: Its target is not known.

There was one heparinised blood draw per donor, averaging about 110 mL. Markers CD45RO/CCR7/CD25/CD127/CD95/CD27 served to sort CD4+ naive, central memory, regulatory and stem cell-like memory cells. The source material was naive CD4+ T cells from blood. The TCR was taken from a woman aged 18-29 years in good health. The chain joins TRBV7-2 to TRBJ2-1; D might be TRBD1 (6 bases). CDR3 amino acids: CASSLPGTNYNEQFF. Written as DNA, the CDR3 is TGTGCCAGCAGCTTACCGGGGACAAACTACAATGAGCAGTTCTTC.